Sequencing of this T cell receptor (beta chain) was carried out in a study of T-cell reconstitution after alpha-beta-depleted transplantation in children. Preparation of the TCRbeta library used unique molecular identifiers. Each CDR3 protein gets one entry after TCRdb re-called the PCR reads with MiXCR. The sample shows approximately 230,000 distinct CDR3 sequences, about 25% of them seen only once. This CDR3 has 13 amino acids. Looked up from germline, CDR1 is DFQATT and CDR2 is SNEGSKA (reference sequence). Germline trimming cut 6 bases from V and 3 bases from J; bases unmatched to any gene: 3. This clonotype came up many times.

The TCR was taken from a girl aged 2 to 9 with Fanconi anemia, due to receive a stem cell transplant. This material consisted of PBMCs, taken before TCRalphabeta/CD19-depleted stem cell transplant. The V gene is TRBV20-1, the J gene TRBJ2-5, with TRBD1 matching over 11 bases. The CDR3 DNA sequence: TGCAGTGCGGCGGGACAGGGGGAAGAGACCCAGTACTTC. Translating it yields CSAAGQGEETQYF.